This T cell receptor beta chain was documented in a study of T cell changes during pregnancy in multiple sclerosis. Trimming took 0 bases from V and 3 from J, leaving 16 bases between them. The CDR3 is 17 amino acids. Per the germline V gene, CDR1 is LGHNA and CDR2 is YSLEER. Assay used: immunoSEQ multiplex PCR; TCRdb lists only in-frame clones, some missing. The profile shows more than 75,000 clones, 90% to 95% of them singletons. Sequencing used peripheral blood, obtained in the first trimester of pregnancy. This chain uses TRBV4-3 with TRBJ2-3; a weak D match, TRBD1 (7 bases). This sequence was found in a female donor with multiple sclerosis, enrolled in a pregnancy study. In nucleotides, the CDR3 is TGCGCCAGCAGCCAAGATCGTGGAGGGGGCTTGACAGATACGCAGTATTTT. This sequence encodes CASSQDRGGGLTDTQYF.